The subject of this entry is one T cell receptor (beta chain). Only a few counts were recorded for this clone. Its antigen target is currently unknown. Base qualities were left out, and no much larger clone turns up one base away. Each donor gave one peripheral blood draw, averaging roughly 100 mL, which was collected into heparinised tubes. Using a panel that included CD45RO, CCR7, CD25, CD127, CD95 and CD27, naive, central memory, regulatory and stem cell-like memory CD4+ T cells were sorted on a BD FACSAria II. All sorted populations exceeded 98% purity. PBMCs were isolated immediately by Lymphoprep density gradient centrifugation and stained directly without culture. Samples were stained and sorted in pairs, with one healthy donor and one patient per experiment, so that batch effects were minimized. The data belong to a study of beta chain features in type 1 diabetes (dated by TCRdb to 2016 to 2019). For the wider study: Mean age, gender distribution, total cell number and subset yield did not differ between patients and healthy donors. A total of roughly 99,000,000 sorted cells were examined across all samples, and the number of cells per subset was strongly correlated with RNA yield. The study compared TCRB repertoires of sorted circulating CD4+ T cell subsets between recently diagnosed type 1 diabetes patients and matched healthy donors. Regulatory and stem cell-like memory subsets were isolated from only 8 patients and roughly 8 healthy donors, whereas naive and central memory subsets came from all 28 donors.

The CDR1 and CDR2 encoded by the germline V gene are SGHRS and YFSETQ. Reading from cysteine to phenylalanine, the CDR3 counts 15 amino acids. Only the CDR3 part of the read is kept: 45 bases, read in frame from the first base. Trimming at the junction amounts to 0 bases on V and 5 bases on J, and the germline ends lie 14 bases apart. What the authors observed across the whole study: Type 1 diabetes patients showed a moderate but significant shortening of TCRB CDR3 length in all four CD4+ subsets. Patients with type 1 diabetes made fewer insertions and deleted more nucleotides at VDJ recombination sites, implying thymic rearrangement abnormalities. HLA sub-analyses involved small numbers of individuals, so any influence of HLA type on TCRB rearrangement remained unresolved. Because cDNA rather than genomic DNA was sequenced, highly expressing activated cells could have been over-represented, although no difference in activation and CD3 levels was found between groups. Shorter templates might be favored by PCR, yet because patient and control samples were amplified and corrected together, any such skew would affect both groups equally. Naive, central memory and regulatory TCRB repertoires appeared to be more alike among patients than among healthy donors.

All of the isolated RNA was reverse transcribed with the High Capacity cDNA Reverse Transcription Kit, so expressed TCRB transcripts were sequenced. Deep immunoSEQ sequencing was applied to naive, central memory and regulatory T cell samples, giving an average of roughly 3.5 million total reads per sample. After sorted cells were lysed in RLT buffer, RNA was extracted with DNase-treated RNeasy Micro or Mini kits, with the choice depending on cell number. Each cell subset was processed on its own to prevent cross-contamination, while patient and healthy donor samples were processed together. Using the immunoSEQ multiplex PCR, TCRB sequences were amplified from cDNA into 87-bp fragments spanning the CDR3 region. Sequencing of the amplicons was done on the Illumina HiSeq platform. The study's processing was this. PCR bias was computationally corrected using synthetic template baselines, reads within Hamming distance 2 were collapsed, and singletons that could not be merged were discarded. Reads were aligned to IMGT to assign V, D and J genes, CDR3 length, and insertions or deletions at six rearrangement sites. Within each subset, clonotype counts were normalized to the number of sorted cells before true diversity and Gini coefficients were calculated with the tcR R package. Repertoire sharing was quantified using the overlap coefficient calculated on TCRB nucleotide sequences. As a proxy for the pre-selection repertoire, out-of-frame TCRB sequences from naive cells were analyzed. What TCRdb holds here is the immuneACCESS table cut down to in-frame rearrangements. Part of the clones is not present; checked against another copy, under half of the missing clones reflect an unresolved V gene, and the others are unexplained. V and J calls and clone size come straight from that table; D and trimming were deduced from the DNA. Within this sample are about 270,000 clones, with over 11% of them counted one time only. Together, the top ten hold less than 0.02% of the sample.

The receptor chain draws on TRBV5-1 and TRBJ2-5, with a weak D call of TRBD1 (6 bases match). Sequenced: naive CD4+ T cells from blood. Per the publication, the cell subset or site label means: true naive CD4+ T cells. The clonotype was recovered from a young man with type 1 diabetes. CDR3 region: CASSLAGEYAETQYF. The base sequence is TGCGCCAGCAGCTTGGCAGGGGAATATGCGGAGACCCAGTACTTC.